This is a list of T cell receptor beta chains from one sample in a study of control samples from healthy donors and cancer patients. Here immunoSEQ multiplex PCR was the method, and the copy in TCRdb shows in-frame clones only, minus some. The sample holds 65,000 to 75,000 clones, about 90% seen once. The sequencing input was blood. The receptors derive from a woman in her forties or fifties in good health. The CDR3 runs from the conserved cysteine through the conserved F or W. The D gene is left open where the match is weak. Some rows have no size entry. The others give once, few or many, or a class for an expanded clone.

j_gene | d_gene | v_gene | abundance | CDR3nt | CDR3aa
TRBJ2-3 | NA | TRBV12-3/TRBV12-4 | NA | TGTGCCAGCAGTTTCGGGGATACGCAGTATTTT | CASSFGDTQYF
TRBJ1-2 | TRBD1 | TRBV5-1 | NA | TGCGCCAGCAGCTTGGGTCAACGGCAGGGGGAGAACTATGGCTACACCTTC | CASSLGQRQGENYGYTF
TRBJ1-5 | NA | TRBV5-1 | NA | TGCGCCAGCAGTTTGCCGGGGGGGGCCAATCAGCCCCAGCATTTT | CASSLPGGANQPQHF
TRBJ2-7 | NA | TRBV2 | few | TGTGCCAGCAGTGACGCGGTAGACAGGTCCTTTGAGATGTACGAGCAGTACTTC | CASSDAVDRSFEMYEQYF
TRBJ1-1 | TRBD1 | TRBV6-6 | NA | TGTGCCAGCAGTTATCAACCTCATGACAGGGAGATTGAAGCTTTCTTT | CASSYQPHDREIEAFF
TRBJ2-5 | NA | TRBV11-3 | NA | TGTGCCAGCAGCTTAGGCAGGGAACGAGAGACCCAGTACTTC | CASSLGRERETQYF
TRBJ1-5 | TRBD1 | TRBV6-1 | once | TGTGCCAGCAGTGCCGCCGCCTCAGGGGGCGGTCAGCCCCAGCATTTT | CASSAAASGGGQPQHF
TRBJ1-2 | TRBD1 | TRBV5-1 | NA | TGCGCCAGCAGCACGGACAGGAATGGCTACACCTTC | CASSTDRNGYTF
TRBJ1-5 | NA | TRBV21-1 | NA | TGTGCCAGCAGCAAAGACAGGTTTGGGCAGCCCCAGCATTTT | CASSKDRFGQPQHF
TRBJ1-3 | TRBD1 | TRBV5-1 | NA | TGCGCCAGCGGGACAGGGAGCTCTGGAAACACCATATATTTT | CASGTGSSGNTIYF
TRBJ2-3 | NA | TRBV5-1 | NA | TGCGCCAGCAGCTTGGCCTGGAGCGCAGATACGCAGTATTTT | CASSLAWSADTQYF
TRBJ2-1 | TRBD1 | TRBV7-9 | NA | TGTGCCAGCAGCCTCGGACAGGGGTACAATGAGCAGTTCTTC | CASSLGQGYNEQFF
TRBJ2-2 | TRBD2 | TRBV19 | NA | TGTGCCAGTAGTATATGGTCGAGCGGGAGTAGTCCCGGGGAGCTGTTTTTT | CASSIWSSGSSPGELFF
TRBJ2-2 | TRBD2 | TRBV6-1 | NA | TGTGCCAGCAGTGAACTCGCTAGCGGGAGAACCGGGGAGCTGTTTTTT | CASSELASGRTGELFF